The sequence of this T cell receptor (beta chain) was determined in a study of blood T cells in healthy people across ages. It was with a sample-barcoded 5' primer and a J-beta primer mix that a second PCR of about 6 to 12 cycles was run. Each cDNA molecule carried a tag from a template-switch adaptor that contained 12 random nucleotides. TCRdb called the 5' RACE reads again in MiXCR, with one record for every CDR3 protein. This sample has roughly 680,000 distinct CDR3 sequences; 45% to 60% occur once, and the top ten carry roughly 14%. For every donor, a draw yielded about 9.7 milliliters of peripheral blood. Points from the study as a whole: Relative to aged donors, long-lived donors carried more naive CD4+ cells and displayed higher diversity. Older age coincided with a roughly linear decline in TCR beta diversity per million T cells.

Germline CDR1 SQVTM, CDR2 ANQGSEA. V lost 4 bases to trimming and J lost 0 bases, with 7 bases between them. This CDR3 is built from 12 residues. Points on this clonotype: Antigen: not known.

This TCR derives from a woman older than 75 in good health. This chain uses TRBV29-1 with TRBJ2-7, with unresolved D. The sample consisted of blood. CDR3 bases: TGCAGCGTTGTCGAGGCCTCCTACGAGCAGTACTTC. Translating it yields CSVVEASYEQYF.